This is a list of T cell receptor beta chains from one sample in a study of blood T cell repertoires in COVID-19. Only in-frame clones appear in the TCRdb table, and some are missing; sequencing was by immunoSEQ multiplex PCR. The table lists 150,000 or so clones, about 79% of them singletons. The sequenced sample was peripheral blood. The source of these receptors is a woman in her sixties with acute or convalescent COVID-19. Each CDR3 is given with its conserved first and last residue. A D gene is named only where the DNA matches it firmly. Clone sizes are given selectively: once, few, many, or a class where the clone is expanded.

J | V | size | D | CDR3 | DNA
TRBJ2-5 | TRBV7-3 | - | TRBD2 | CASSPNGGGPETQYF | TGTGCCAGCAGCCCAAACGGGGGGGGACCGGAGACCCAGTACTTC
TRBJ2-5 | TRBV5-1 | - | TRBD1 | CASSLVGGGQGLETQYF | TGCGCCAGCAGCTTAGTCGGAGGGGGACAGGGTTTAGAGACCCAGTACTTC
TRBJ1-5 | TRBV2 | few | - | CASSELGSYQPQHF | TGTGCCAGCAGTGAGTTGGGTAGCTATCAGCCCCAGCATTTT
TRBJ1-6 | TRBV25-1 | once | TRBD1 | CASSEFGGTGAPLHF | TGTGCCAGCAGTGAATTTGGAGGGACAGGGGCACCCCTCCACTTT
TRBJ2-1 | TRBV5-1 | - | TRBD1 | CASSIRGQFYNEQFF | TGCGCCAGCAGTATCAGGGGGCAATTCTACAATGAGCAGTTCTTC
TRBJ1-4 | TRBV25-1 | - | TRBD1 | CASSEPGQGATNEKLFF | TGTGCCAGCAGTGAACCGGGACAGGGGGCGACTAATGAAAAACTGTTTTTT
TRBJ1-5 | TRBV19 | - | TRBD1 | CASSTLRQGIYGNQPQHF | TGTGCCAGTAGTACCCTTCGACAGGGGATTTATGGCAATCAGCCCCAGCATTTT
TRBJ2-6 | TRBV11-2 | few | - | CASSLAGHGANVLTF | TGTGCCAGCAGCTTGGCGGGGCATGGGGCCAACGTCCTGACTTTC
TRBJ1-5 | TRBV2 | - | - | CASSEAATGNQPQHF | TGTGCCAGCAGTGAAGCGGCCACAGGCAATCAGCCCCAGCATTTT
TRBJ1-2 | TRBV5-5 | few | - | CASSGHLESYTF | TGTGCCAGCAGCGGGCACCTGGAAAGCTACACCTTC
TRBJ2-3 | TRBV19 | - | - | CASIGDSVADTQYF | TGTGCCAGTATCGGTGACTCTGTTGCAGATACGCAGTATTTT
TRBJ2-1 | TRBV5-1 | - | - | CASSFHHSGGNEQFF | TGCGCCAGCAGCTTTCATCACTCAGGGGGGAATGAGCAGTTCTTC
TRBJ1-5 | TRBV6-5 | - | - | CASSYSSQGSQPQHF | TGTGCCAGCAGTTATAGTTCACAGGGCAGTCAGCCCCAGCATTTT
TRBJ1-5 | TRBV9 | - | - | CASSAGYGNQPQHF | TGTGCCAGCAGCGCGGGATACGGCAATCAGCCCCAGCATTTT
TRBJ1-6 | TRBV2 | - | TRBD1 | CASSELGQGRNTLHF | TGTGCCAGCAGTGAATTGGGACAGGGGCGCAACACTCTCCACTTT
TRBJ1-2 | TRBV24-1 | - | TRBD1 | CATRDRQGYGYTF | TGTGCCACCAGGGACAGGCAGGGCTATGGCTACACCTTC